This T cell receptor (beta chain) was captured in a study of Ad26.COV2.S vaccination and SARS-CoV-2 variants. Study context: Each vaccinee took Ad26.COV2.S intramuscularly, once or twice 56 days apart.

Concerning this clone: Its target is unknown.

V dropped 3 bases and J dropped 13 bases, with 18 bases sitting between them. This CDR3 is 13 amino acids long. Treatment in this sample: about 20 received Ad26.COV2.S at low or high dose, single or two shots; roughly five received placebo; per-sample allocation not given. On day 63 after the first injection, vaccine and placebo recipients gave samples. General study results and limits: Placebo recipients and vaccine recipients were similar in non-spike TCR breadth. The authors reported substantial breadth in spike-specific CD8+ and CD4+ T cell responses after vaccination.

Generated by immunoSEQ multiplex PCR, the TCRdb table keeps only in-frame clones and is missing some. The sample includes some 460,000 clones, approximately 90% of them seen just once. The chain joins TRBV12-3 or TRBV12-4 to TRBJ1-2; a weak D match, TRBD1 (5 bases). The clonotype comes from a person between 18 and 59 years old who received the Ad26.COV2.S COVID-19 vaccine or a placebo. The starting material was peripheral blood, obtained in a trial of Ad26.COV2.S vaccine versus placebo. The CDR3: CASSFAGDARCTF. The CDR3 DNA reads TGTGCCAGCAGTTTCGCCGGGGACGCACGGTGCACCTTC.